This TCR beta chain is from a study of beta chain features in type 1 diabetes. Study-level information: Some 110,000,000 sorted cells were examined across all samples.

General study points: Any HLA effect on TCRB rearrangement was left unresolved by small sub-analyses. Shorter TCRB CDR3s, moderately but significantly so, were found in Type 1 diabetes patients in all four CD4+ subsets. Equally in patients and controls, PCR might preferentially amplify shorter templates. The naive, central memory and Treg TCRB repertoires showed an apparent similarity that was greater among patients than among healthy donors.

Since all of the isolated RNA was reverse transcribed, expressed TCRB transcripts were what got sequenced. Produced via immunoSEQ multiplex PCR; TCRdb's table is partial and in-frame only. Seen here are roughly 340,000 clones, around 12% observed once, and the top ten hold 0.0095% to 0.013%. This clone was recorded a few times. Its antigen is undetermined. This TCR was recovered from a woman in her late teens or twenties with type 1 diabetes. The sequenced sample was naive CD4+ T cells from blood.

The DNA for the CDR3 is TGCAGTGCTAAGGGGGAGACCCAGTACTTC. Protein sequence: CSAKGETQYF. The rearrangement uses TRBV20-1 and TRBJ2-5; TRBD1 might be the D (5 bases). The CDR3 is 10 residues long. The V and J ends lost 4 bases and 5 bases respectively, with 5 bases between them. CDR1 and CDR2 from the germline V gene are DFQATT and SNEGSKA (reference sequence).